The subject of this entry is one TCR beta chain. The source of the sample is a study of blood T cell repertoires in COVID-19. Only in-frame clones appear in the TCRdb table, and some are missing; sequencing was by immunoSEQ multiplex PCR. The sample has hundreds of thousands of clones, around nine tenths seen once. What was sequenced was PBMCs or T cells enriched from blood (not recorded which). This sequence was found in a woman in her forties or fifties who had been exposed to COVID-19.

The CDR3 region is CASSLGRANQETQYF. In nucleotides, the CDR3 is TGTGCCAGCAGCTTAGGGCGAGCGAATCAAGAGACCCAGTACTTC. The chain joins TRBV7-9 to TRBJ2-5, with D unresolved. The V gene lost 1 base and the J gene lost 2 bases, with 11 bases spanning the gap. Germline V lookup: CDR1 SEHNR, CDR2 FQNEAQ (reference sequence). The CDR3 contains 15 residues.